This is a list of T cell receptor beta chains from one sample in a study of neoadjuvant anti-PD-1 for oral cavity cancer. TCRdb keeps only in-frame clones here, not all; method: immunoSEQ multiplex PCR. The data hold over 65,000 clones, with 85% observed a single time. The sample in question was PBMCs, obtained after nivolumab (anti-PD-1) treatment. The receptors come from a person aged 40-85 years with oral cavity squamous cell carcinoma. The CDR3 runs from the conserved cysteine through the conserved F or W. D genes are given only for firm matches. The size entry is marked missing in some rows and otherwise reads once, few, many or a size class.

size,D,J,V,CDR3,DNA
-,-,TRBJ1-2,TRBV10-3,CAISDRLYYGYTF,TGTGCCATCAGTGATCGGCTGTACTATGGCTACACCTTC
-,-,TRBJ2-5,TRBV7-9,CASSRLNSGQETQYF,TGTGCCAGCAGCCGCCTCAATAGCGGTCAAGAGACCCAGTACTTC
-,-,TRBJ2-6,TRBV7-3,CASSLGQGSGANVLTF,TGTGCCAGCAGCTTAGGGCAGGGTTCTGGGGCCAACGTCCTGACTTTC
-,TRBD2,TRBJ2-2,TRBV19,CASSIRDSGTSGREGELFF,TGTGCCAGTAGTATACGGGATTCCGGGACTAGCGGGAGAGAGGGGGAGCTGTTTTTT
-,TRBD2,TRBJ2-7,TRBV18,CAARLAGEGKYEQYF,TGTGCCGCGAGACTAGCGGGGGAGGGAAAGTACGAGCAGTACTTC
few,TRBD2,TRBJ2-3,TRBV9,CASSGSGRVGDTQYF,TGTGCCAGCAGCGGTAGCGGGAGGGTCGGAGATACGCAGTATTTT
-,-,TRBJ1-2,TRBV6-5,CASSTPGGRSGYTF,TGTGCCAGCAGTACCCCGGGGGGGCGGAGTGGCTACACCTTC
-,TRBD1,TRBJ2-3,TRBV9,CASSVDPGQGGGRDTQYF,TGTGCCAGCAGCGTCGATCCGGGACAGGGGGGAGGTCGGGATACGCAGTATTTT
-,TRBD2,TRBJ2-2,TRBV6-6,CASSYLGLAGGELFF,TGTGCCAGCAGTTACCTGGGACTAGCGGGCGGGGAGCTGTTTTTT
once,-,TRBJ1-5,TRBV6-5,CASSAGGSNQPQHF,TGTGCCAGCAGTGCCGGGGGAAGCAATCAGCCCCAGCATTTT
-,-,TRBJ2-5,TRBV19,CASSITRGETQYF,TGTGCCAGTAGTATCACTAGGGGAGAGACCCAGTACTTC
-,-,TRBJ1-5,TRBV7-9,CASSFDGGNQPQHF,TGTGCCAGCAGCTTCGACGGGGGCAATCAGCCCCAGCATTTT
-,TRBD2,TRBJ2-1,TRBV29-1,CSVRPTSGGGNEQFF,TGCAGCGTGCGCCCTACTAGCGGGGGGGGTAATGAGCAGTTCTTC
-,TRBD1,TRBJ2-3,TRBV9,CASSVARDRELWNTDTQYF,TGTGCCAGCAGCGTAGCGAGGGACAGGGAATTATGGAACACAGATACGCAGTATTTT
-,-,TRBJ2-7,TRBV7-6,CASSLASAAGEQYF,TGTGCCAGCAGCTTAGCTAGCGCCGCTGGGGAGCAGTACTTC
-,-,TRBJ2-3,TRBV19,CASRPGVTSTDTQYF,TGTGCCAGTAGGCCGGGAGTAACCAGCACAGATACGCAGTATTTT
-,-,TRBJ2-7,TRBV20-1,CSASSPYEQYF,TGCAGTGCTAGCAGCCCGTACGAGCAGTACTTC
-,TRBD2,TRBJ2-3,TRBV18,CASSKHGGRGNPDTQYF,TGTGCCAGCTCTAAACACGGCGGGAGGGGTAATCCAGATACGCAGTATTTT
-,-,TRBJ2-7,TRBV15,CATSRLPWGDYEQYF,TGTGCCACCAGCAGACTGCCTTGGGGGGACTACGAGCAGTACTTC
-,TRBD1,TRBJ2-3,TRBV7-3,CASSYGQGQDTQYF,TGTGCCAGCAGCTATGGACAGGGACAAGATACGCAGTATTTT
-,TRBD2,TRBJ2-5,TRBV5-1,CASSSGLAGVEETQYF,TGCGCCAGCAGCTCGGGACTAGCGGGAGTGGAAGAGACCCAGTACTTC
-,TRBD2,TRBJ2-5,TRBV5-1,CASSLAEETQYF,TGCGCCAGCAGCCTAGCGGAAGAGACCCAGTACTTC
-,-,TRBJ2-7,TRBV6-5,CATVEGGTYEQYF,TGTGCCACGGTAGAGGGAGGCACATACGAGCAGTACTTC
-,-,TRBJ2-1,TRBV19,CASSMGGSSYNEQFF,TGTGCCAGTAGTATGGGTGGTAGCTCCTACAATGAGCAGTTCTTC
-,-,TRBJ1-5,TRBV27,CASSFRGGNQPQHF,TGTGCCAGCAGTTTCAGGGGCGGCAATCAGCCCCAGCATTTT
-,-,TRBJ2-2,TRBV7-8,CASSFTEGWNTGELFF,TGTGCCAGCAGCTTTACGGAGGGATGGAACACCGGGGAGCTGTTTTTT
-,-,TRBJ2-3,TRBV19,CASSIGVGRADTQYF,TGTGCCAGTAGTATAGGAGTCGGGAGAGCAGATACGCAGTATTTT
-,TRBD2,TRBJ2-7,TRBV7-7,CASSSGTSGGYEQYF,TGTGCTAGCAGCTCCGGGACTAGCGGGGGCTACGAGCAGTACTTC
-,TRBD1,TRBJ2-1,TRBV10-2,CASKDQGVWNEQFF,TGCGCCAGCAAGGATCAGGGGGTATGGAATGAGCAGTTCTTC
-,TRBD1,TRBJ2-7,TRBV29-1,CSVVERQGWKDEQYF,TGCAGCGTTGTGGAAAGACAGGGATGGAAGGACGAGCAGTACTTC
-,-,TRBJ1-5,TRBV6-1,CASTGQPQHF,TGTGCCAGCACAGGTCAGCCCCAGCATTTT
few,-,TRBJ2-7,TRBV5-1,CASSTGVEQYF,TGCGCCAGCAGCACGGGAGTCGAGCAGTACTTC
-,-,TRBJ1-5,TRBV28,CASSTQGGFGAQHF,TGTGCCAGCAGTACGCAGGGCGGGTTTGGGGCCCAGCATTTT
-,-,TRBJ1-5,TRBV6-1,CASTLVVNQPQHF,TGTGCCAGCACTTTAGTGGTAAATCAGCCCCAGCATTTT
-,-,TRBJ2-3,TRBV9,CASSVARIQAGSTDTQYF,TGTGCCAGCAGCGTAGCACGTATCCAGGCGGGGAGCACAGATACGCAGTATTTT
-,TRBD2,TRBJ2-7,TRBV5-6,CASSVTSGVDYEQYF,TGTGCCAGCAGCGTTACTAGCGGGGTAGACTACGAGCAGTACTTC
-,TRBD2,TRBJ2-1,TRBV29-1,CSVGGTSGRVNEQFF,TGCAGCGTTGGAGGGACTAGCGGGAGGGTCAATGAGCAGTTCTTC
-,-,TRBJ2-7,TRBV7-9,CASSPLGYEQYF,TGTGCCAGCAGTCCCCTCGGATACGAGCAGTACTTC
-,-,TRBJ2-1,TRBV25-1,CASSELQDTEDLNEQFF,TGTGCCAGCAGTGAATTGCAAGACACCGAGGATTTAAATGAGCAGTTCTTC
-,TRBD1,TRBJ2-7,TRBV5-1,CASSLKTGALYEQYF,TGTGCCAGCAGCTTAAAGACAGGGGCTCTCTACGAGCAGTACTTC
few,TRBD2,TRBJ2-7,TRBV9,CASSVGREVSEQYF,TGTGCCAGCAGCGTAGGCCGGGAGGTATCCGAGCAGTACTTC
-,TRBD2,TRBJ2-3,TRBV30,CAWSGLHYMDTQYF,TGTGCCTGGTCGGGACTACATTACATGGATACGCAGTATTTT
-,TRBD1,TRBJ1-1,TRBV2,CASSAQGGWGTEAFF,TGTGCCAGCAGCGCACAGGGGGGATGGGGCACTGAAGCTTTCTTT
-,-,TRBJ2-3,TRBV30,CAWSVGDSTDTQYF,TGTGCCTGGAGTGTTGGCGATAGCACAGATACGCAGTATTTT
-,TRBD1,TRBJ2-5,TRBV5-1,CASSAADRAETQYF,TGCGCCAGCAGCGCGGCAGACAGGGCTGAAACCCAGTACTTC
few,-,TRBJ2-3,TRBV19,CASSTQGGTSTDTQYF,TGTGCCAGTAGTACCCAGGGGGGGACTAGCACAGATACGCAGTATTTT
-,-,TRBJ2-2,TRBV5-5,CASSLLSGNTGELFF,TGTGCCAGCAGCTTACTTTCAGGGAACACCGGGGAGCTGTTTTTT
-,TRBD1,TRBJ2-7,TRBV6-5,CASTAADRGQHEQYF,TGTGCCAGCACCGCGGCCGACAGGGGGCAGCACGAGCAGTACTTC
-,TRBD1,TRBJ2-2,TRBV5-4,CASSSGQGNTGELFF,TGTGCCAGCAGCTCCGGACAGGGTAACACCGGGGAGCTGTTTTTT
-,TRBD2,TRBJ2-2,TRBV4-1,CASSQAGLAGVGAGELFF,TGCGCCAGCAGCCAAGCGGGACTAGCGGGTGTTGGGGCCGGGGAGCTGTTTTTT
-,-,TRBJ2-1,TRBV29-1,CSVVGRPESPSEQFF,TGCAGCGTTGTCGGAAGGCCCGAATCTCCCTCTGAGCAGTTCTTC
-,-,TRBJ2-4,TRBV27,CASSLSGAKNIQYF,TGTGCCAGCAGTTTATCTGGGGCCAAAAACATTCAGTACTTC